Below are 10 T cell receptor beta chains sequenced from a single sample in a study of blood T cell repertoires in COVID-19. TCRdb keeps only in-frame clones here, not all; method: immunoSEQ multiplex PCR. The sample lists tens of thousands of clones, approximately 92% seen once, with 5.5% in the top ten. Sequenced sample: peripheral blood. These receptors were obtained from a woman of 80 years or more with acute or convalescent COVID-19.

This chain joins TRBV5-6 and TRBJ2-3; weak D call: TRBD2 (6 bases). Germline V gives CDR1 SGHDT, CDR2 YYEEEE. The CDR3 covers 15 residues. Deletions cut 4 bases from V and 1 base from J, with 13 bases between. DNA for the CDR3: TGTGCCAGCAGCCCCCGGGCGGGGCGCACAGATACGCAGTATTTT. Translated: CASSPRAGRTDTQYF.

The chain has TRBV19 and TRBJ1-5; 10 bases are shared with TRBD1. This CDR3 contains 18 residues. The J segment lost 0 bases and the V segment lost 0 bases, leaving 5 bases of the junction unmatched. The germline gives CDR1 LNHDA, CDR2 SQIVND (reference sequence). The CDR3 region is CASSIDRRTGGSNQPQHF. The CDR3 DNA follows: TGTGCCAGTAGTATAGATCGAAGGACAGGGGGTAGCAATCAGCCCCAGCATTTT.

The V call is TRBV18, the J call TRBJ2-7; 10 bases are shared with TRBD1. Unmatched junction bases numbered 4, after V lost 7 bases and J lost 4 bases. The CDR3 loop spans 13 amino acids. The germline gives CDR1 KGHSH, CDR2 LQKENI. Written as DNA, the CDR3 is TGTGCCAGCTTAGGGGGACAGGGGTACGAGCAGTACTTC. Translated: CASLGGQGYEQYF.

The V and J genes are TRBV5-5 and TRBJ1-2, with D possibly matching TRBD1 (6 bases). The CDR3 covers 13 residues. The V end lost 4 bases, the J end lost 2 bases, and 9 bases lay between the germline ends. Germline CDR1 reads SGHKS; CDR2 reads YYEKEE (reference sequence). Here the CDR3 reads CASSRDTNYGYTF. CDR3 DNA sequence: TGTGCCAGCAGCCGGGACACCAACTATGGCTACACCTTC.

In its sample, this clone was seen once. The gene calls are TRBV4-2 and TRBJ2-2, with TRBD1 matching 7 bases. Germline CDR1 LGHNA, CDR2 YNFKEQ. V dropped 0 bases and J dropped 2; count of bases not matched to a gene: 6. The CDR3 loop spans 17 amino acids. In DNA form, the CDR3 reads TGTGCCAGCAGCCAAGATCAGGACAGGAGAAACACCGGGGAGCTGTTTTTT. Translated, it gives CASSQDQDRRNTGELFF.

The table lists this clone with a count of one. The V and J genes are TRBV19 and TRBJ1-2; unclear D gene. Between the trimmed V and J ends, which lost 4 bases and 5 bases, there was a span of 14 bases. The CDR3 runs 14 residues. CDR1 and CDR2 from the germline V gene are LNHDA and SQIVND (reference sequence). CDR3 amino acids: CASSTTLVEYGYTF. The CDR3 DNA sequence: TGTGCCAGTAGTACCACCCTGGTAGAGTATGGCTACACCTTC.

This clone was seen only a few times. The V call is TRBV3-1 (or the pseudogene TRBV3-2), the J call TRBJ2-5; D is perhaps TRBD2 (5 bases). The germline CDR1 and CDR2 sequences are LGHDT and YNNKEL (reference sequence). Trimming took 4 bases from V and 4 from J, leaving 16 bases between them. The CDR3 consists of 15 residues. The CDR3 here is CASSPHGERGETQYF. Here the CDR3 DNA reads TGTGCCAGCAGCCCGCACGGGGAACGGGGAGAGACCCAGTACTTC.

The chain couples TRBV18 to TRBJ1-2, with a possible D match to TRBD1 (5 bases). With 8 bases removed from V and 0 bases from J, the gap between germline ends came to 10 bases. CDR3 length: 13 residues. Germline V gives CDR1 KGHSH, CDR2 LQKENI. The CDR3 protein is CASARTSNYGYTF. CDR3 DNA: TGTGCCAGCGCCAGGACATCTAACTATGGCTACACCTTC. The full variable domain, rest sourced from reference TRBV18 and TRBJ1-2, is NAGVMQNPRHLVRRRGQEARLRCSPMKGHSHVYWYRQLPEEGLKFMVYLQKENIIDESGMPKERFSAEFPKEGPSILRIQQVVRGDSAAYFCASARTSNYGYTFGSGTRLTVV.

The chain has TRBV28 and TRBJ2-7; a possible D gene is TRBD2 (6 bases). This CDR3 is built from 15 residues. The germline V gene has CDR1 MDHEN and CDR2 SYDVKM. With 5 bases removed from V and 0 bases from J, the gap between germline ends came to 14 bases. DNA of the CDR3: TGTGCCAGCAGTACACCCGGCGGGGTCTCCTACGAGCAGTACTTC. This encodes CASSTPGGVSYEQYF.

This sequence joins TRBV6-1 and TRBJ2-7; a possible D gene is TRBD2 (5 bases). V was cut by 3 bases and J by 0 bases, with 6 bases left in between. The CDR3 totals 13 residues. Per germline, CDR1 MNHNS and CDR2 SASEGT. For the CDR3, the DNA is TGTGCCAGCAGTGACGGGGTCTCCTACGAGCAGTACTTC. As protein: CASSDGVSYEQYF.